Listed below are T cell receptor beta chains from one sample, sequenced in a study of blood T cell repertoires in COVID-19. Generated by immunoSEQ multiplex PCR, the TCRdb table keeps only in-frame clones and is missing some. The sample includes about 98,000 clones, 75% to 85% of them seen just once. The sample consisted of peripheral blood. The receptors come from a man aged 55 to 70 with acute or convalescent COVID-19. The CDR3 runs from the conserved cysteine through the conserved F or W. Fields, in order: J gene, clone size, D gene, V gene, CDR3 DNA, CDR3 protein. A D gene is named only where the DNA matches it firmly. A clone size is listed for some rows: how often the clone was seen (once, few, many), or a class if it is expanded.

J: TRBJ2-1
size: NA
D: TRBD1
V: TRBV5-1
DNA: TGCGCCAGCAGCCTCGGACAGGAATACAATGAGCAGTTCTTC
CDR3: CASSLGQEYNEQFF

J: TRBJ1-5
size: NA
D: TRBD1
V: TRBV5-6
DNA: TGTGCCAGCAGCTGGGACAGGGGGATGGGTCAGCCCCAGCATTTT
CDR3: CASSWDRGMGQPQHF

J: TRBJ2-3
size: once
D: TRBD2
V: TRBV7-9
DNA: TGTGCCAGCAGCCCCTTAGCGGGAGGGGGCACAGATACGCAGTATTTT
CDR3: CASSPLAGGGTDTQYF

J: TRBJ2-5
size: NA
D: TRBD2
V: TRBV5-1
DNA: TGCGCCAGCAGCGCATTAGCGGGAGTTGGAGAGACCCAGTACTTC
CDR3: CASSALAGVGETQYF

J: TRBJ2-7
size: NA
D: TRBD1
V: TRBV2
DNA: TGTGCCAGCAGTCGAGACAGGGTAGGGAGCGAGCAGTACTTC
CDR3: CASSRDRVGSEQYF

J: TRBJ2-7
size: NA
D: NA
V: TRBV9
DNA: TGTGCCAGCAGCGTAGCCCCGGAAGAGGGCTACGAGCAGTACTTC
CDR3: CASSVAPEEGYEQYF

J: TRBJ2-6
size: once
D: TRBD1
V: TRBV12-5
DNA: TGTGCTAGTGGGACAGGGGGCGCTGGGGCCAACGTCCTGACTTTC
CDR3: CASGTGGAGANVLTF

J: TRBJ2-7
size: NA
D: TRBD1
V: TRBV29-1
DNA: TGCAGCGTTACTCAGGGGGACGGGCGCGAGCAGTACTTC
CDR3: CSVTQGDGREQYF

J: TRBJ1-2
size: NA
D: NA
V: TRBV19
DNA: TGTGCCAGTAGCCCTTTCCTGAACTATGGCTACACCTTC
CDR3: CASSPFLNYGYTF

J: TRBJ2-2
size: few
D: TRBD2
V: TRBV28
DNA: TGTGCCAGTAGGACTAGCGGGAGTACCGGGGAGCTGTTTTTT
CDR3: CASRTSGSTGELFF

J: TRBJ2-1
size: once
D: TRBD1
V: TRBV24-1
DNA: TGTGCCACCTCTGGCGCAGGGGGCGCTTACAATGAGCAGTTCTTC
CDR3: CATSGAGGAYNEQFF

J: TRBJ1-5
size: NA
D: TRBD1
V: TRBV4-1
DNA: TGCGCCAGCAGCCAGTCCGGGACAGCAGATCAGCCCCAGCATTTT
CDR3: CASSQSGTADQPQHF

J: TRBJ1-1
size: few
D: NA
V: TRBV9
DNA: TGTGCCAGCAGCCGCCTCGGGTCGGACACTGAAGCTTTCTTT
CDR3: CASSRLGSDTEAFF

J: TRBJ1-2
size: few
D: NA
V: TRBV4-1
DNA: TGCGCCAGCAGCCCAGCCCCGGGGGAGAACTATGGCTACACCTTC
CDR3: CASSPAPGENYGYTF

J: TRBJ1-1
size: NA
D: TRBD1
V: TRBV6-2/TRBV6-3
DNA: TGTGCCAGCAGTTACTCCGACAGGGGGAGAACTGAAGCTTTCTTT
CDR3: CASSYSDRGRTEAFF

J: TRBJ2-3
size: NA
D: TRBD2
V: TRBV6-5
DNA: TGTGCCACCCGACTAGCGGGAGGGTCAGATACGCAGTATTTT
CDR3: CATRLAGGSDTQYF

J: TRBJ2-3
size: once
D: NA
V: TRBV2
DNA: TGTGCCAGCAATGTGGGAGAGAGGGATACGCAGTATTTT
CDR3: CASNVGERDTQYF

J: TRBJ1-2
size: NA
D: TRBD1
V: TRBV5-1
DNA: TGCGCCAGCAGCCCATCGACAGGGGCTGGCTACACCTTC
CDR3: CASSPSTGAGYTF

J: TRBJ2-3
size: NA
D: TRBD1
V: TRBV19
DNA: TGTGCCAGTAGTATAGGGACAGGGGGCGCCGGCACAGATACGCAGTATTTT
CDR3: CASSIGTGGAGTDTQYF

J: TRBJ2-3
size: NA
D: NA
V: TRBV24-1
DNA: TGTGCCACCAGTGACCTTTACTTAGATACGCAGTATTTT
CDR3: CATSDLYLDTQYF

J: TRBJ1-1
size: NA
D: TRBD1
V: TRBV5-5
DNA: TGTGCCAGCAGCAATCCATTGGGGACAGGAGCGAACACTGAAGCTTTCTTT
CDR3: CASSNPLGTGANTEAFF

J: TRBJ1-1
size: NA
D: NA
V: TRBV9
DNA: TGTGCCAGCAGCCTCTACGGCACGGGCACTGAAGCTTTCTTT
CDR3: CASSLYGTGTEAFF

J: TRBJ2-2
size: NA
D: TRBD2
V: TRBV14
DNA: TGTGCCAGCAGCCACGTAGCGGGAGGGAACACCGGGGAGCTGTTTTTT
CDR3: CASSHVAGGNTGELFF

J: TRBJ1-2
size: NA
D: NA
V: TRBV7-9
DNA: TGTGCCAGCAGCTTAGAGGGGGACATTCCCTATGGCTACACCTTC
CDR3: CASSLEGDIPYGYTF

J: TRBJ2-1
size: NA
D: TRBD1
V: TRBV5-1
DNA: TGCGCCAGCAGCCCGACAGGGAACAATGAGCAGTTCTTC
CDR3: CASSPTGNNEQFF

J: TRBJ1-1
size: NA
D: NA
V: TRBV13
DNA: TGTGCCAGCAGCTATGTTGGGCCGAACACTGAAGCTTTCTTT
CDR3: CASSYVGPNTEAFF

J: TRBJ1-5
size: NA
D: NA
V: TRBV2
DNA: TGTGCCAGCAGTGATCGGGGGGGAGGACCCAATCAGCCCCAGCATTTT
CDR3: CASSDRGGGPNQPQHF

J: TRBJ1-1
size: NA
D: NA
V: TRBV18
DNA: TGTGCCAGCTCACCAAGCGAGGAGACTGAAGCTTTCTTT
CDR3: CASSPSEETEAFF

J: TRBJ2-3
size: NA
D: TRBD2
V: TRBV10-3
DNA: TGCTCCGTGGGGGGGAAGATGGATACGCAGTATTTT
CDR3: CSVGGKMDTQYF